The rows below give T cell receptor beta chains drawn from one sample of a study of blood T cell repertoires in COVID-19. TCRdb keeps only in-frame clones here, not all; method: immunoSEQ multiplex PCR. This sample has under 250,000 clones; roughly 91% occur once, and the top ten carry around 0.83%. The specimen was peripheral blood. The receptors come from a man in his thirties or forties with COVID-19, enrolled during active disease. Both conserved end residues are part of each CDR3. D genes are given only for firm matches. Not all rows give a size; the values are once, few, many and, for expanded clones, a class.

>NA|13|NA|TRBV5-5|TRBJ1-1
TGTGCCAGCAGCTTGGCGGGGTTCACTGAAGCTTTCTTT
CASSLAGFTEAFF
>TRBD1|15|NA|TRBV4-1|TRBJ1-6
TGCGCCAGCAGCCAAGAACAGGGGAAAAGATCACCCCTCCACTTT
CASSQEQGKRSPLHF
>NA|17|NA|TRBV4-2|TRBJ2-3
TGTGCCAGCAGCCAAGATACAACTGGCAGGGGTGCAGATACGCAGTATTTT
CASSQDTTGRGADTQYF
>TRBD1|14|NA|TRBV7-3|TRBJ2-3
TGTGCCAGCAGCCGCGGACAGGGCCCAGATACGCAGTATTTT
CASSRGQGPDTQYF
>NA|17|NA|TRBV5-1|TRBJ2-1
TGCGCCAGCAGCTTGAAATTAGCCACCCTCTCCTACAATGAGCAGTTCTTC
CASSLKLATLSYNEQFF
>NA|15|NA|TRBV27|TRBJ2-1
TGTGCCAGCACCGACGGGGGAAACACCTACAATGAGCAGTTCTTC
CASTDGGNTYNEQFF
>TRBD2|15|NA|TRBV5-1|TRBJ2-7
TGCGCCAGCAGCTTGGTTAGCGGGGGCGCCTACGAGCAGTACTTC
CASSLVSGGAYEQYF
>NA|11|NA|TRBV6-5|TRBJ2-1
TGTGCCAGCAGCCATTTTAATGAGCAGTTCTTC
CASSHFNEQFF
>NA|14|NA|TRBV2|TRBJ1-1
TGTGCCAGCAGTCCAGGGTGGAAGAACACTGAAGCTTTCTTT
CASSPGWKNTEAFF
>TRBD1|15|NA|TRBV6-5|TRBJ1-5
TGTGCCAGCAGTTACTCTACAGGGGTAGGTCAGCCCCAGCATTTT
CASSYSTGVGQPQHF
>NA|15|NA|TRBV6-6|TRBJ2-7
TGTGCCAGCAGTTCCCCGGGACACCCATCCTACGAGCAGTACTTC
CASSSPGHPSYEQYF
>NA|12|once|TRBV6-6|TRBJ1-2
TGTGCCAGCAGTCCCCCGGACACCTCCTGCACCTTC
CASSPPDTSCTF
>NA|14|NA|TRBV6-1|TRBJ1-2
TGTGCCAGCAGTGAGCCCCAGGGGAACTATGGCTACACCTTC
CASSEPQGNYGYTF
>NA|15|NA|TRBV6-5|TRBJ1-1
TGTGCCACCTTGGGGACGGGCGGGGGGAACACTGAAGCTTTCTTT
CATLGTGGGNTEAFF
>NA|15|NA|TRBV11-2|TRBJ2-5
TGTGCCAGCAGCTCCCCGGGCCAACGAGGGGAGACCCAGTACTTC
CASSSPGQRGETQYF
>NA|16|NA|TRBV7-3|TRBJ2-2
TGTGCCAGCAGCTTACAATCAGGGGCGAATGCCGGGGAGCTGTTTTTT
CASSLQSGANAGELFF
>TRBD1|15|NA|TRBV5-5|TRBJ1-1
TGTGCCAGCAGCACCCGACAGGGGAAGAACACTGAAGCTTTCTTT
CASSTRQGKNTEAFF
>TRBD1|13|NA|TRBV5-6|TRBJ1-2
TGTGCCAGCAGCCCGGGACAGTTCAATGGCTACACCTTC
CASSPGQFNGYTF
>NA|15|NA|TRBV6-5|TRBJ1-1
TGTGCCAGCAGTTGGGGTATTGGTGTGGAGGAGGAAGCTTTCTTT
CASSWGIGVEEEAFF
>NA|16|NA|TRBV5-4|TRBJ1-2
TGTGCCAGCAGCTTGGCAGGGTCCAGTCTCAACTATGGCTACACCTTC
CASSLAGSSLNYGYTF
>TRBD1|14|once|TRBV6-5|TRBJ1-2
TGTGCCAGCACCCCGACAGGGGGTGACTATGGCTACACCTTC
CASTPTGGDYGYTF
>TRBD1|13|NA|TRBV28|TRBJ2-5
TGTGCCACCTACTCAACAGGGGAAGGGGCCCAGTACTTC
CATYSTGEGAQYF
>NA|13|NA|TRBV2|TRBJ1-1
TGTGCCAGCAGTTCCGACATGAACACTGAAGCTTTCTTT
CASSSDMNTEAFF
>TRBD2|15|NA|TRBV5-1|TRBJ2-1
TGCGCCAGCAGCGGCGGGGGGCGGGCTGACAATGAGCAGTTCTTC
CASSGGGRADNEQFF
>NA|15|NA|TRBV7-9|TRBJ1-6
TGTGCCAGCAGCCTCGGACAGTTTGATAATTCACCCCTCCACTTT
CASSLGQFDNSPLHF
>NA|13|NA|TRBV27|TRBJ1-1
TGTGCCAGCAGTTTGAAGCCGGGCACTGAAGCTTTCTTT
CASSLKPGTEAFF
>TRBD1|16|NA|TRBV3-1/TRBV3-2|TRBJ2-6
TGTGCCAGCAGCCAGACAGGGTTCTCTGGGGCCAACGTCCTGACTTTC
CASSQTGFSGANVLTF
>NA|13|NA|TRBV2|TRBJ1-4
TGTGCCAGCAGAGGGAACTCGGGGGAAAAACTGTTTTTT
CASRGNSGEKLFF
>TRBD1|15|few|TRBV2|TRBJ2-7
TGTGCCAGCACCCCCAGGGGGATCCATACCTACGAGCAGTACTTC
CASTPRGIHTYEQYF